One and the same sample provided the 30 T cell receptor beta chains below, sequenced in a study of vaccination and CD4 T cells after COVID-19. As to time point: late sampling 161 to 241 days after vaccination in three convalescent patients. Treatment here: approximately nine-day PBMC culture with coronavirus spike peptide pools or control peptides (ViraFEST assay). The Oncomine TCR Beta short-read assay generated sequence data from the DNA of cultured CD4+ T cells. TCRdb reprocessed the PCR reads with MiXCR, giving one entry per CDR3 protein. This table has about 21,000 distinct CDR3 sequences, 46% appearing once. These receptors have no identified antigens. Material: CD4+ T cells from blood, cultured in vitro, obtained about 7 months after SARS-CoV-2 vaccination. The receptors derive from a human donor who had recovered from COVID-19.

J is TRBJ2-3 and V is TRBV7-2; D call uncertain. This CDR3 comprises 15 residues. Germline CDR1 and CDR2: SGHTA and FQGNSA. Deletions cut 2 bases from V and 0 bases from J, with 9 bases between. In nucleotides, the CDR3 is TGTGCCAGCAGCTTATTCGGCGGTAGCACAGATACGCAGTATTTT. Translating it yields CASSLFGGSTDTQYF.

The V gene is TRBV7-2, the J gene TRBJ2-3, with TRBD2 matching 9 bases. The CDR3 runs 15 residues. The germline gives CDR1 SGHTA, CDR2 FQGNSA. Unmatched junction bases numbered 7, after V lost 5 bases and J lost 4 bases. CDR3 amino acids: CASSLSGSGADTQYF. The CDR3 DNA follows: TGTGCCAGCAGCCTTAGCGGGAGCGGGGCAGATACGCAGTATTTT.

The chain links TRBV20-1 to TRBJ1-2; 7 bases align to TRBD1. This CDR3 region has 14 residues. V was pared by 0 bases and J by 8 bases, with 9 bases of the junction left unmatched. The germline V gene has CDR1 DFQATT and CDR2 SNEGSKA (reference sequence). The CDR3 protein is CSARDRFRGGGYTF. The DNA for the CDR3 is TGCAGTGCTAGAGATCGTTTCAGGGGGGGCGGCTACACCTTC.

This clonotype occurred a few times. V and J are TRBV20-1 and TRBJ2-3; 8 bases match TRBD1. After removal of 6 bases from V and 6 bases from J, the junction contained 17 bases not matched to a gene. Germline-derived CDR1 and CDR2 are DFQATT and SNEGSKA (reference sequence). The CDR3 consists of 16 residues. DNA of the CDR3: TGCAGTGCCTTCAATCCCCGGACAGGGTCTGGGGATACGCAGTATTTT. This translates into CSAFNPRTGSGDTQYF.

This clonotype was counted between two and nine times. The CDR3 nucleotides read TGTGCCAGCACCGGGACAGATCAAGAGACCCAGTACTTC. This translates into CASTGTDQETQYF. The chain employs TRBV7-9 and TRBJ2-5; 7 bases are shared with TRBD1. The germline gives CDR1 SEHNR, CDR2 FQNEAQ (reference sequence). The CDR3 has 13 amino acids. Trimming at V came to 7 bases and at J to 2 bases, leaving 4 bases not matched to a gene.

This rearrangement joins TRBV6-1 to TRBJ1-3, with D unresolved. From germline, CDR1 is MNHNS and CDR2 SASEGT. The germline V and J ends were trimmed by 6 bases and 4 bases, with 16 bases remaining between them. CDR3 length: 15 residues. As DNA, the CDR3 is TGTGCCAGCAGCGGAACACAAACGTCCGGAAACACCATATATTTT. This translates into CASSGTQTSGNTIYF.

V and J are TRBV6-1 and TRBJ1-2, with D possibly matching TRBD1 (5 bases). Germline V CDR1 and CDR2: MNHNS, SASEGT. The CDR3 covers 13 residues. V was shortened by 6 bases and J by 2 bases, with 10 bases between the two germline ends. The CDR3 here is CASRATVNYGYTF. CDR3 coding DNA: TGTGCCAGCAGGGCGACAGTAAACTATGGCTACACCTTC.

The rearrangement uses TRBV20-1 and TRBJ1-2; 10 nucleotides match TRBD1. With V trimmed by 0 bases and J by 9 bases, 7 bases remained unmatched. The germline gives CDR1 DFQATT, CDR2 SNEGSKA (reference sequence). CDR3 size: 14 residues. CDR3 in amino acids: CSARDRTGGWSYTF. In nucleotides, the CDR3 is TGCAGTGCTAGAGATCGGACAGGGGGATGGAGCTACACCTTC.

V gene TRBV24-1 combines with J gene TRBJ2-3; 9 bases agree with TRBD1. CDR3 size: 16 residues. The V and J ends lost 4 bases and 4 bases, in that order; junction bases with no gene match: 8. Germline V gives CDR1 KGHDR, CDR2 SFDVKD. As DNA, the CDR3 is TGTGCCACCAGTGACCCCGGGACAGGGAGGCCAGATACGCAGTATTTT. It is translated as CATSDPGTGRPDTQYF.

In its sample, this clonotype was seen a few times. The V call is TRBV15, the J call TRBJ2-7; D call uncertain. The germline V gene has CDR1 LNHNV and CDR2 YYDKDF (reference sequence). The V end was cut by 1 base, the J end by 6 bases, with 7 bases between. The CDR3 loop spans 12 amino acids. CDR3 loop: CATSRVLGEQYF. The CDR3 nucleotides are TGTGCCACCAGCAGAGTACTTGGCGAGCAGTACTTC. Together with reference TRBV15 and TRBJ2-7, the CDR3 gives the full variable domain: DAMVIQNPRYQVTQFGKPVTLSCSQTLNHNVMYWYQQKSSQAPKLLFHYYDKDFNNEADTPDNFQSRRPNTSFCFLDIRSPGLGDTAMYLCATSRVLGEQYFGPGTRLTVT.

A word on this clonotype: One junction end does not reproduce the germline sequence, and a read error may be involved. V and J are TRBV7-3 and TRBJ2-5; a weak D match, TRBD1 (6 bases). CDR1 is SGHTA, CDR2 FQGTGA, per germline. The CDR3 loop spans 15 amino acids. DNA of the CDR3: TGTGCCAGCAGCTCCTCAGGGGCTGTCCAAGGGACCCAGTACTTC. Protein: CASSSSGAVQGTQYF.

The count of this clonotype is one. The chain is built from TRBV7-9 and TRBJ1-5, with D maybe TRBD1 (5 bases). CDR1 SEHNR and CDR2 FQNEAQ come from the germline V gene (reference sequence). The CDR3 has 15 amino acids. Trimming pared 5 bases from V and 11 bases from J, leaving 22 bases between. The DNA for the CDR3 is TGTGCCAGCAGCCGCGGGACGGGGGATGGAGTGGCCCAGCATTTT. It codes for CASSRGTGDGVAQHF.

This clonotype was observed a few times. The chain is built from TRBV6-1 and TRBJ1-1, with D perhaps TRBD1 (5 bases). CDR3 size: 17 residues. V was trimmed by 4 bases and J by 0 bases, leaving 18 bases between them. Germline values: CDR1 MNHNS, CDR2 SASEGT. The CDR3 spells CASSALLWGEMNTEAFF. The CDR3 nucleotides are TGTGCCAGCAGTGCCTTATTGTGGGGGGAGATGAACACTGAAGCTTTCTTT.

The gene calls are TRBV2 and TRBJ1-2, with 9 positions matching TRBD1. The V segment lost 4 bases and the J segment 5 bases; nucleotides outside the gene matches: 8. The CDR3 contains 15 residues. Germline lookup yields CDR1 SNHLY and CDR2 FYNNEI. In DNA, the CDR3 is TGTGCCAGCAGTGGAGTACAGGGGGCTCGGTATGGCTACACCTTC. Protein: CASSGVQGARYGYTF.

This clonotype was seen a few times. The chain joins TRBV20-1 to TRBJ1-5; 7 positions match TRBD1. The J segment lost 7 bases and the V segment lost 1 base, leaving 7 bases of the junction unmatched. The germline CDR1 and CDR2 sequences are DFQATT and SNEGSKA (reference sequence). The CDR3 loop spans 14 amino acids. CDR3: CSARGGGGQQPQHF. In nucleotides, the CDR3 is TGCAGTGCTAGAGGCGGAGGGGGCCAACAGCCCCAGCATTTT.

This chain uses TRBV2 with TRBJ2-7; a weak D match, TRBD1 (5 bases). CDR1 and CDR2 from the germline V gene are SNHLY and FYNNEI. V was trimmed by 2 bases and J by 2 bases, leaving 10 bases between them. CDR3 length: 14 amino acids. The CDR3 spells CASSEQGSTYEQYF. In nucleotides, the CDR3 is TGTGCCAGCAGTGAACAGGGTTCCACCTACGAGCAGTACTTC. The full variable domain, completed using reference TRBV2 and TRBJ2-7, is EPEVTQTPSHQVTQMGQEVILRCVPISNHLYFYWYRQILGQKVEFLVSFYNNEISEKSEIFDDQFSVERPDGSNFTLKIRSTKLEDSAMYFCASSEQGSTYEQYFGPGTRLTVT.

The chain recombines TRBV20-1 with TRBJ2-3; 12 nucleotides line up with TRBD2. The CDR3 consists of 15 residues. The J segment lost 3 bases and the V segment lost 5 bases, leaving 6 bases of the junction unmatched. Germline V gene lookup returns CDR1 DFQATT and CDR2 SNEGSKA (reference sequence). CDR3 nucleotide sequence: TGCAGTGCTCTTCGACTAGCGGGAGCAACAGATACGCAGTATTTT. The encoded protein is CSALRLAGATDTQYF.

This chain uses TRBV2 with TRBJ2-7; 9 bases are shared with TRBD2. This CDR3 contains 13 residues. The germline V gene has CDR1 SNHLY and CDR2 FYNNEI. V shed 8 bases and J 9 bases; nucleotides not matched to a gene: 11. CDR3: CASRLAERLPQYF. Here the CDR3 DNA reads TGTGCCAGCCGACTAGCGGAGCGCCTCCCGCAGTACTTC.

The chain employs TRBV6-1 and TRBJ1-1; D is uncertain. From germline, CDR1 is MNHNS and CDR2 SASEGT. The CDR3 is made up of 14 amino acids. V was clipped by 2 bases and J by 4 bases, with 11 bases between them. The CDR3 DNA follows: TGTGCCAGCAGTGAACAACCCTCTGGCACTGAAGCTTTCTTT. Translating it yields CASSEQPSGTEAFF.

The gene calls are TRBV27 and TRBJ2-7; D may be TRBD1 (6 bases). Germline V gene data show CDR1 as MNHEY and CDR2 as SMNVEV (reference sequence). V lost 3 bases to trimming and J lost 2 bases, with 11 bases between them. The CDR3 is made up of 14 amino acids. The chain's CDR3 is CASSFLDRPYEQYF. For the CDR3, the DNA is TGTGCCAGCAGTTTTCTCGACAGGCCCTACGAGCAGTACTTC.

V and J are TRBV28 and TRBJ2-1, with 8 bases that match TRBD1. This CDR3 region has 18 residues. Germline CDR1 MDHEN, CDR2 SYDVKM. Trimming removed 7 bases from V and 4 bases from J; junction bases left unmatched: 18. CDR3 in DNA: TGTGCCAGCATCGGTCAGACAGGGGAATTTTGGCTTTACAATGAGCAGTTCTTC. It translates to CASIGQTGEFWLYNEQFF.

J is TRBJ2-3 and V is TRBV27; D gene uncertain. CDR3 length: 14 residues. V lost 8 bases to trimming and J lost 0 bases, with 12 bases between them. Germline-derived CDR1 and CDR2 are MNHEY and SMNVEV (reference sequence). CDR3 bases: TGTGCCAGCCGTAGAGTCCTTAGCACAGATACGCAGTATTTT. Translated, it gives CASRRVLSTDTQYF.

For the CDR3, the DNA is TGTGCCAGCAGTTTATCGGGGAGCTTGAGCCTTTTCTTC. Translating gives CASSLSGSLSLFF. The rearrangement joins TRBV12-3 or TRBV12-4 to TRBJ2-1; weak D call: TRBD2 (5 bases). The CDR3 has 13 amino acids. V was shortened by 2 bases and J by 16 bases, with 18 bases between the two germline ends.

The chain combines TRBV19 with TRBJ2-1; 10 nucleotides agree with TRBD1. Germline assignment: CDR1 LNHDA and CDR2 SQIVND (reference sequence). Trimming took 5 bases from V and 3 from J; bases not matched to a gene: 13. The CDR3 contains 18 residues. CDR3 coding DNA: TGTGCCAGTAGTCCAAGGGGGGTAGGGACAGGGGACTACAATGAGCAGTTCTTC. It encodes CASSPRGVGTGDYNEQFF.

This chain uses TRBV10-3 with TRBJ1-1; 9 bases align to TRBD1. The CDR3 is 14 residues long. V was pared by 10 bases and J by 5 bases, with 11 bases of the junction left unmatched. Germline CDR1 is ENHRY and CDR2 is SYGVKD. The CDR3 DNA follows: TGTGCCAGCCGGGACAGGGAGTGGAATACTGAAGCTTTCTTT. It translates to CASRDREWNTEAFF.

This clonotype was observed once. The chain links TRBV20-1 to TRBJ2-3; D is ambiguous. The germline V and J ends were trimmed by 6 bases and 0 bases, with 10 bases remaining between them. CDR1 is DFQATT and CDR2 is SNEGSKA in the germline V gene (reference sequence). This CDR3 is built from 13 residues. The CDR3 sequence is CSAHIASTDTQYF. CDR3 nucleotides: TGCAGTGCGCACATCGCTAGCACAGATACGCAGTATTTT.

CDR3 DNA: TGTGCCAGCAGTGCCCACGGAGAAATCTACGAGCAGTACTTC. It encodes CASSAHGEIYEQYF. This chain connects TRBV6-2 or TRBV6-3 to TRBJ2-7; D is undetermined. The V and J ends lost 5 bases and 3 bases respectively, with 14 bases between them. CDR1 MNHEY and CDR2 SVGEGT come from the germline V gene. The CDR3 spans 14 residues.

This clonotype showed up just a few times. This sequence joins TRBV7-2 and TRBJ2-1; tentatively, D is TRBD1 or TRBD2 (5 bases each). Germline CDR1 and CDR2: SGHTA and FQGNSA. Trimming left V 5 bases short and J 6 bases short, with 17 bases between. CDR3 length equals 15 residues. CDR3: CASSLEWDPGNEQFF. In DNA form, the CDR3 reads TGTGCCAGCAGCCTAGAATGGGACCCCGGCAATGAGCAGTTCTTC.

The V call is TRBV20-1, the J call TRBJ2-1, with a tentative D call TRBD2 (6 bases). Between the trimmed V and J ends, which lost 3 bases and 4 bases, there was a span of 10 bases. The CDR3 loop spans 13 amino acids. CDR1 and CDR2 from the germline V gene are DFQATT and SNEGSKA (reference sequence). CDR3 residues: CSASRLVYNEQFF. CDR3 sequence (DNA): TGCAGTGCTAGTCGACTAGTTTACAATGAGCAGTTCTTC.

The rearrangement joins TRBV7-9 to TRBJ1-2, with 7 bases aligning to TRBD1. Germline lookup yields CDR1 SEHNR and CDR2 FQNEAQ (reference sequence). Trimming at V came to 5 bases and at J to 4 bases, leaving 10 bases not matched to a gene. This CDR3 contains 15 residues. The CDR3 nucleotides are TGTGCCAGCAGCCGACTGCCAGGGGGAGGCTATGGCTACACCTTC. Its translation: CASSRLPGGGYGYTF.